This paragraph reports one TCR beta chain. Antigen unknown. The sample originates from a study of monozygotic twins with inflammatory bowel disease. Per donor there was one draw, yielding a blood sample of 2.5 ml. Unsorted whole blood yielded the total RNA, with T cells left unselected. Study-wide points: Among IBD patients, fewer clonotypes were shared with others than among healthy twins, especially with disease activity.

Germline V gene sequence: CDR1 SGHTA, CDR2 FQGNSA. The CDR3 sequence is 15 residues long. For each CDR3 protein, TCRdb gives one entry from its re-call of the 5' RACE reads, without DNA. In total, the table holds fewer than 150,000 distinct CDR3 sequences. The gene calls are TRBV7-2 and TRBJ2-7; the D gene TCRdb calls, TRBD1, cannot be checked with no DNA. This TCR derives from a human donor with ulcerative colitis or Crohn's disease, or a healthy co-twin of an affected twin (not recorded which). The sequenced sample consisted of blood. Here the CDR3 reads CASSLVRQGVGEQYF.